Below are 2 T cell receptor beta chains sequenced from a single sample in a study of blood T cell repertoires in COVID-19. Repertoires were generated with immunoSEQ multiplex PCR, while TCRdb's copy carries only in-frame clones and drops some. The sample contains 350,000 to 500,000 clones, approximately 90% of which appear only once. The specimen sequenced was peripheral blood. The source is a man younger than 35 with COVID-19, enrolled during active disease.

V usage is TRBV5-4 and J usage is TRBJ2-5; tentative D call: TRBD2 (6 bases). Trimming left V 7 bases short and J 5 bases short, with 15 bases between. This CDR3 is 13 amino acids long. Germline lookup yields CDR1 SGHNT and CDR2 YYREEE (reference sequence). This chain's CDR3 is CASFRDRGETQYF. Written as DNA, the CDR3 is TGTGCCAGCTTTCGGGACCGGGGGGAGACCCAGTACTTC.

The rearrangement links TRBV2 to TRBJ2-5, with D possibly TRBD2 on 5 matching bases. The CDR3 is made up of 15 amino acids. V was clipped by 3 bases and J by 4 bases, with 15 bases between them. Germline V gene lookup returns CDR1 SNHLY and CDR2 FYNNEI. DNA of the CDR3: TGTGCCAGCAGTGATTTGGCGGGCCTGATAGAGACCCAGTACTTC. Translation gives CASSDLAGLIETQYF. The complete variable domain, with remaining parts taken from reference TRBV2 and TRBJ2-5, reads EPEVTQTPSHQVTQMGQEVILRCVPISNHLYFYWYRQILGQKVEFLVSFYNNEISEKSEIFDDQFSVERPDGSNFTLKIRSTKLEDSAMYFCASSDLAGLIETQYFGPGTRLLVL.